The 25 T cell receptor beta chains presented below share a single source sample, sequenced in a study of T cell repertoires in cytomegalovirus infection. TCRdb re-derived calls from the reads in MiXCR, one entry per CDR3 protein. This sample has 550,000 to 850,000 distinct CDR3 sequences, with around 31% found just once. These receptors have no identified antigens. This material consisted of cultured PBMCs, taken from culture after CMV antigen stimulation. The receptors come from a human donor in good health (CMV status not recorded). Some clones in this sample may be carry-over from other donors' samples.

The CDR3 bases are TGCGCCAGCAGCCAAGATCCGCAGGGCTTTGAAGCTTTCTTT. Its translation is CASSQDPQGFEAFF. The chain links TRBV4-3 to TRBJ1-1, with D possibly matching TRBD1 (5 bases). Germline CDR1 LGHNA, CDR2 YSLEER. The CDR3 has 14 residues. Trimming shortened V by 0 bases and J by 7 bases, and 12 bases separated the two germline ends.

This rearrangement joins TRBV6-6 to TRBJ2-7; D is undetermined. Per the germline V gene, CDR1 is MNHNY and CDR2 is SVGAGI (reference sequence). V lost 6 bases and J lost 3, with 15 bases in between. The CDR3 is 14 amino acids. The CDR3 region has the DNA TGTGCCAGCAGCTCTTCACCCGGTGGCTACGAGCAGTACTTC. It translates to CASSSSPGGYEQYF.

The chain joins TRBV4-1 to TRBJ2-3; the D is unclear. The CDR3 is 12 residues long. Germline values: CDR1 MGHRA, CDR2 YSYEKL. Trimming took off 0 bases at V and 8 bases at J, with 6 bases between the two ends. For the CDR3, the DNA is TGCGCCAGCAGCCAAGACGGAATTACGCAGTATTTT. Protein sequence: CASSQDGITQYF.

V gene TRBV19 combines with J gene TRBJ1-5; 9 positions agree with TRBD1. V dropped 5 bases and J dropped 6; count of bases not matched to a gene: 8. This CDR3 has 15 amino acids. Germline V gene data show CDR1 as LNHDA and CDR2 as SQIVND (reference sequence). Here the CDR3 reads CASSESGTGIQPQHF. CDR3 nucleotide sequence: TGTGCCAGTAGTGAAAGCGGGACAGGGATTCAGCCCCAGCATTTT. The full variable domain, with the rest looked up from reference TRBV19 and TRBJ1-5, is DGGITQSPKYLFRKEGQNVTLSCEQNLNHDAMYWYRQDPGQGLRLIYYSQIVNDFQKGDIAEGYSVSREKKESFPLTVTSAQKNPTAFYLCASSESGTGIQPQHFGDGTRLSIL.

This clonotype has only a few counts. V and J are TRBV6-1 and TRBJ1-2; D gene ambiguous. The CDR3 loop spans 13 amino acids. Looked up from germline, CDR1 is MNHNS and CDR2 is SASEGT. The ends were cut back, 6 bases at V and 3 bases at J, with 11 bases in the middle. The CDR3 here is CASREGRDYGYTF. For the CDR3, the DNA is TGTGCCAGCAGGGAGGGTCGAGACTATGGCTACACCTTC.

The chain combines TRBV12-3 or TRBV12-4 with TRBJ2-1; D not certain. V lost 7 bases, J lost 0 bases, and 13 bases lay in between. This CDR3 has 15 residues. CDR3 in amino acids: CASTPRVASYNEQFF. DNA for the CDR3: TGTGCCAGCACCCCCCGGGTAGCCTCCTACAATGAGCAGTTCTTC.

The chain recombines TRBV4-1 with TRBJ1-6; 8 nucleotides agree with TRBD1. Germline V gene sequence: CDR1 MGHRA, CDR2 YSYEKL. Trimming took 1 base from V and 6 from J; bases not matched to a gene: 5. This CDR3 region has 16 residues. CDR3 in DNA: TGCGCCAGCAGCCAAGGAGGGACAGGACTTAATTCACCCCTCCACTTT. Its protein is CASSQGGTGLNSPLHF.

The CDR3 sequence is CASSFFGGEGRQETQYF. In DNA, the CDR3 is TGTGCCAGCAGTTTTTTCGGGGGGGAAGGGAGGCAAGAGACCCAGTACTTC. This chain joins TRBV12-3 or TRBV12-4 and TRBJ2-5; 8 nucleotides align to TRBD2. After removal of 3 bases from V and 2 bases from J, the junction contained 11 bases not matched to a gene. CDR3 size: 17 residues.

The genes are TRBV5-1 and TRBJ2-7; no clear D. This CDR3 has 15 amino acids. The germline V gene encodes CDR1 SGHRS and CDR2 YFSETQ. V was cut by 2 bases and J by 6 bases, with 18 bases left in between. The CDR3 DNA sequence: TGCGCCAGCAGCTTAATCCCAGGACCTGCCAGCGAGCAGTACTTC. It specifies CASSLIPGPASEQYF.

The chain carries TRBV18 and TRBJ2-3; no clear D gene. The germline V gene has CDR1 KGHSH and CDR2 LQKENI. Trimming pared 2 bases from V and 2 bases from J, leaving 8 bases between. The CDR3 contains 14 residues. CDR3 residues: CASSPKGNTDTQYF. In DNA form, the CDR3 reads TGTGCCAGCTCACCAAAGGGAAACACAGATACGCAGTATTTT.

The chain has TRBV4-1 and TRBJ1-4; D call uncertain. CDR3 size: 13 residues. Germline CDR1 MGHRA, CDR2 YSYEKL. Trimming took off 2 bases at V and 5 bases at J, with 6 bases between the two ends. The CDR3 DNA reads as TGCGCCAGCAGCCAACTGTACAATGAAAAACTGTTTTTT. Amino acids: CASSQLYNEKLFF.

This clonotype was detected a few times. The chain couples TRBV6-5 to TRBJ2-7; no firm D call. The V gene lost 3 bases and the J gene lost 5 bases, with 11 bases spanning the gap. CDR1 is MNHEY, CDR2 SVGAGI, per germline. This CDR3 is 13 amino acids long. The CDR3 spells CASSYEGFDEQYF. The CDR3 region has the DNA TGTGCCAGCAGTTATGAAGGGTTCGACGAGCAGTACTTC.

This clonotype has a single count. The junction departs from germline at one end; a sequencing error may be responsible. The J gene is TRBJ1-3, the V gene TRBV7-4, with D unclear. The CDR3 spans 11 residues. Germline V gene data show CDR1 as SGHVT and CDR2 as SQSDAQ. The CDR3 DNA sequence: TGTGCCAGCAGCTTCGGAAACGCCATATATTTT. Amino acids: CASSFGNAIYF. Based on the CDR3 plus reference TRBV7-4 and TRBJ1-3, the full variable domain is GAGVSQSPRYKVAKRGRDVALRCDSISGHVTLYWYRQTLGQGSEVLTYSQSDAQRDKSGRPSGRFSAERPERSVSTLKIQRTEQGDSAVYLCASSFGNAIYFGEGSWLTVV.

The genes are TRBV10-3 and TRBJ2-3, with 7 bases that match TRBD2. Per germline, CDR1 ENHRY and CDR2 SYGVKD. Unmatched junction bases numbered 2, after V lost 2 bases and J lost 3 bases. This CDR3 contains 14 residues. The CDR3 loop is CAISEAGETDTQYF. DNA of the CDR3: TGTGCCATCAGTGAGGCGGGAGAGACAGATACGCAGTATTTT.

The gene calls are TRBV14 and TRBJ2-1, with a tentative D call TRBD2 (6 bases). This CDR3 spans 14 amino acids. The V and J ends lost 5 bases and 6 bases respectively, with 14 bases between them. Germline V CDR1 and CDR2: SGHDN, FVKESK. The CDR3 sequence is CASSSLASRNEQFF. The CDR3 nucleotides are TGTGCCAGCAGCTCTCTAGCGAGTCGCAATGAGCAGTTCTTC.

The CDR3 loop reads CASSQDGRPIYF. As DNA, the CDR3 is TGCGCCAGCAGCCAAGATGGGAGACCCATATATTTT. V gene TRBV4-1 combines with J gene TRBJ1-3; no clear D gene. Germline lookup yields CDR1 MGHRA and CDR2 YSYEKL. The length of the CDR3 is 12 residues. Trimming shortened V by 0 bases and J by 11 bases, and 8 bases separated the two germline ends.

V usage is TRBV11-3 and J usage is TRBJ2-3; 11 bases are shared with TRBD1. Germline V lookup: CDR1 SGHNT, CDR2 YENEEA. V lost 4 bases, J lost 5 bases, and 2 bases stayed unmatched. This CDR3 has 14 amino acids. In nucleotides, the CDR3 is TGTGCCAGCAGCTGGGGACAGGGGGAAGATACGCAGTATTTT. Translating gives CASSWGQGEDTQYF.

In this sample, this clonotype turned up many times. This chain connects TRBV7-2 to TRBJ1-5; D not resolved. The germline gives CDR1 SGHTA, CDR2 FQGNSA. V was trimmed by 4 bases and J by 7 bases, leaving 11 bases between them. The CDR3 runs to 13 residues. For the CDR3, the DNA is TGTGCCAGCAGCTCTCAGGATGGGCAGCCCCAGCATTTT. Translated: CASSSQDGQPQHF. Complete variable domain (other parts from reference TRBV7-2 and TRBJ1-5): GAGVSQSPSNKVTEKGKDVELRCDPISGHTALYWYRQSLGQGLEFLIYFQGNSAPDKSGLPSDRFSAERTGGSVSTLTIQRTQQEDSAVYLCASSSQDGQPQHFGDGTRLSIL.

The rearrangement joins TRBV12-3 or TRBV12-4 to TRBJ2-4, with TRBD1 matching 7 bases. This CDR3 spans 13 amino acids. V trimming: 6 bases; J trimming: 9 bases; junction bases outside the gene matches: 8. DNA of the CDR3: TGTGCCAGCAGCCCCGAGGGGGCTGGCATTCAGTACTTC. It specifies CASSPEGAGIQYF.

The V and J genes are TRBV19 and TRBJ2-1, with D possibly being TRBD1 or TRBD2 (6 bases each). Germline V gene data show CDR1 as LNHDA and CDR2 as SQIVND (reference sequence). The V end was cut by 6 bases, the J end by 6 bases, with 15 bases between. The CDR3 has 14 amino acids. This chain's CDR3 is CASSRGTMGNEQFF. As DNA, the CDR3 is TGTGCCAGTAGCCGCGGGACAATGGGCAATGAGCAGTTCTTC.

The chain couples TRBV19 to TRBJ1-2; a weak D match, TRBD1 (5 bases). The germline gives CDR1 LNHDA, CDR2 SQIVND (reference sequence). This CDR3 has 15 residues. V lost 3 bases and J lost 0, with 11 bases in between. This CDR3 reads CASSMVHRTNYGYTF. The CDR3 region has the DNA TGTGCCAGTAGTATGGTTCACAGGACTAACTATGGCTACACCTTC. Variable domain in full (rest from reference TRBV19 and TRBJ1-2): DGGITQSPKYLFRKEGQNVTLSCEQNLNHDAMYWYRQDPGQGLRLIYYSQIVNDFQKGDIAEGYSVSREKKESFPLTVTSAQKNPTAFYLCASSMVHRTNYGYTFGSGTRLTVV.

The V gene is TRBV28, the J gene TRBJ1-3; D not certain. Trimming left V 7 bases short and J 0 bases short, with 10 bases between. The germline V gene encodes CDR1 MDHEN and CDR2 SYDVKM. This CDR3 spans 14 amino acids. The chain's CDR3 is CASNSGSSGNTIYF. The CDR3 DNA reads as TGTGCCAGCAACTCAGGAAGCTCTGGAAACACCATATATTTT.

The chain has TRBV12-3 or TRBV12-4 and TRBJ1-4; 7 bases match TRBD1. This CDR3 is 14 amino acids long. Trimming removed 6 bases from V and 5 bases from J; junction bases left unmatched: 6. The CDR3 DNA is TGTGCCAGCAGCCAAGGGGGCTCCAATGAAAAACTGTTTTTT. This translates into CASSQGGSNEKLFF.

This CDR3 reads CASSMTGRLNQPQHF. The CDR3 DNA reads TGTGCCAGTAGTATGACCGGCAGGCTGAATCAGCCCCAGCATTTT. The chain carries TRBV19 and TRBJ1-5; D gene unclear. CDR3 size: 15 residues. V gave up 3 bases and J gave up 4 bases, with 13 bases separating them. The germline V gene has CDR1 LNHDA and CDR2 SQIVND (reference sequence).

J is TRBJ2-6 and V is TRBV4-1, with D tentatively TRBD2 (5 bases). V lost 2 bases to trimming and J lost 6 bases, with 11 bases between them. The CDR3 loop spans 15 amino acids. From germline, CDR1 is MGHRA and CDR2 YSYEKL. CDR3 region: CASSQRLREANVLTF. The CDR3 region has the DNA TGCGCCAGCAGCCAAAGACTCCGGGAGGCCAACGTCCTGACTTTC.